The sequence of this T cell receptor beta chain was determined in a study of shared clonotypes between healthy human individuals. Overall study findings and caveats: Only a few donors were included, so the genetic and exposure-history diversity represented was limited.

In the case of this clone: Its antigen is unknown.

TCRdb's copy holds only in-frame clones and misses some; the assay was immunoSEQ multiplex PCR. The sample consists of 2 million to 2.5 million clones, roughly 94% of them appearing once. Trimming left V 2 bases short and J 3 bases short, with 24 bases between. The CDR3 covers 18 residues. The germline V gene has CDR1 SGHNT and CDR2 YYREEE (reference sequence). Only Caucasian adults living in Nashville, Tennessee made up the donor group. The source material was naive CD4+ T cells sorted from blood. Stated subset: CD45RA+ positively selected. The sequence came from a man younger than 30 in good health. The chain recombines TRBV5-4 with TRBJ2-7; a possible D gene is TRBD2 (6 bases). The CDR3 bases are TGTGCCAGCAGCTTTCAAAGGACGAGGGACTTCAATGTCTACGAGCAGTACTTC. Translated, it gives CASSFQRTRDFNVYEQYF.